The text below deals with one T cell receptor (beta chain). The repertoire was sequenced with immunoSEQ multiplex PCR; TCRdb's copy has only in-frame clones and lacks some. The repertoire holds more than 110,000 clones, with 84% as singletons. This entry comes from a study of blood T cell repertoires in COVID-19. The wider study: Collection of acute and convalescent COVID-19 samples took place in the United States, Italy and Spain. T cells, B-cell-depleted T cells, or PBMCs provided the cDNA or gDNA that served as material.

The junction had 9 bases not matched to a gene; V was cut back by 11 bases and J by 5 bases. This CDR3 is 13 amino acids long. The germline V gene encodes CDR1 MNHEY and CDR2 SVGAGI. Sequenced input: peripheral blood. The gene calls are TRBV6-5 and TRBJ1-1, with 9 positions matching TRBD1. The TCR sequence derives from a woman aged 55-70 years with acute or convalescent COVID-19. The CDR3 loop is CAGDRGYGTEAFF. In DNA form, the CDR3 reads TGTGCCGGCGACAGGGGGTATGGGACTGAAGCTTTCTTT.